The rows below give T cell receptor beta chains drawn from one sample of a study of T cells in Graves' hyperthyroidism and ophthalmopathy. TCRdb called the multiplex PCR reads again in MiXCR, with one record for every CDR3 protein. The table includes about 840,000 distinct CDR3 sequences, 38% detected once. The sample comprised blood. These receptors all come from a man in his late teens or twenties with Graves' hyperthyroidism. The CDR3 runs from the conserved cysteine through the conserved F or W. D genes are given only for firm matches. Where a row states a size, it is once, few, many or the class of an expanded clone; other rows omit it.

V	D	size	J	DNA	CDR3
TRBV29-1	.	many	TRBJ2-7	TGCAGCGTTGAGAGGCAGGGGATGAGCGACGAGCAGTACTTC	CSVERQGMSDEQYF
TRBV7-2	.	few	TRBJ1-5	TGTGCCAGCAGCCAAGAATCGGGAAGGCTCGGTCAGCCCCAGCATTTT	CASSQESGRLGQPQHF
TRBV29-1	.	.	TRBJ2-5	TGCAGCGTTGAAGATCAAGGTGGGGAGACCCAGTACTTC	CSVEDQGGETQYF
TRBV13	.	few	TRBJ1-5	TGTGCCAGCAGCTTTGCGGGGAGGGGTCAGCCCCAGCATTTT	CASSFAGRGQPQHF
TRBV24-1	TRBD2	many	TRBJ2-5	TGTGCCACCAGTGAAGCGGGACAAGAGACCCAGTACTTC	CATSEAGQETQYF
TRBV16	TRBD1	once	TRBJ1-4	TGTGCCAGCAGGCCACAGGGGGAAAAACTGTTTTTT	CASRPQGEKLFF
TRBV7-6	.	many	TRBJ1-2	TGTGCCAGCAGCTTGCAAGGAGATGGCTACACCTTC	CASSLQGDGYTF
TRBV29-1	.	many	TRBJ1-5	TGCAGCCACAGACAGCCTCCTTTCAATCAGCCCCAGCATTTT	CSHRQPPFNQPQHF
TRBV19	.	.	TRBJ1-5	TGTGCCAGTACTCCAGACGATAGCAATCAGCCCCAGCATTTT	CASTPDDSNQPQHF
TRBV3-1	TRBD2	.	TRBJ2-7	TGTGCCAGCAGCCAAGGTCTCAGCGGGGGGGCCTGGGAGCAGTACTTC	CASSQGLSGGAWEQYF
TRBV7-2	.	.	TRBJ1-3	TGTGCCAGCAGCAACCGGGGTGCGGGATATGGAAACACCATATATTTT	CASSNRGAGYGNTIYF
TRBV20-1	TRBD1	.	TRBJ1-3	TGCAGTGCTAGAGCTCAGGGGGCTGGAAACACCATATATTTT	CSARAQGAGNTIYF
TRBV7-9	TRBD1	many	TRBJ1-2	TGTGCCAGCAGCCCCGGACAGGGGGCTAACTATGGCTACACCTTC	CASSPGQGANYGYTF
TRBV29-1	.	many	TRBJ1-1	TGCAGCGCCGAGGTGCAGGGGACAGAAGCTTTCTTT	CSAEVQGTEAFF
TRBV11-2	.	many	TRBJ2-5	TGTGCCAGCAGCTTAGGAGGGGGACATGCGGAGACCCAGTACTTC	CASSLGGGHAETQYF
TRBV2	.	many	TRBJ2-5	TGTGCCAGCAGTAACTTAGCAGAGTCGGAGACCCAGTACTTC	CASSNLAESETQYF
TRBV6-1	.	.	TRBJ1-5	TGTGCCAGCAACCCCGAGCGGGAGTTTATCTTCCTCCGCCAGCATTTT	CASNPEREFIFLRQHF
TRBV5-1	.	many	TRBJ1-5	TGCGCCAGCAGCCTGGACAGCAGAGATCAGCCCCAGCATTTT	CASSLDSRDQPQHF